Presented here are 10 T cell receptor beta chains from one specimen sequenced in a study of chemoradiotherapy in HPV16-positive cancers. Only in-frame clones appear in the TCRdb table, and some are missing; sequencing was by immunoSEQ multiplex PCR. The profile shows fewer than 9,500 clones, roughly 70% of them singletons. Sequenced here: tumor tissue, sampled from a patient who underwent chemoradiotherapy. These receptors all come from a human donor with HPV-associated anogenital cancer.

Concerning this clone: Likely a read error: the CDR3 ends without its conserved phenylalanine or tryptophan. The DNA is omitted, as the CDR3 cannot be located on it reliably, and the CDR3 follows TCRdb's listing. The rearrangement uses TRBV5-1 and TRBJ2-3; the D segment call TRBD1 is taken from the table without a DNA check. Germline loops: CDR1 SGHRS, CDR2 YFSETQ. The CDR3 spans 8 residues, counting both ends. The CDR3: CRQQVDRS.

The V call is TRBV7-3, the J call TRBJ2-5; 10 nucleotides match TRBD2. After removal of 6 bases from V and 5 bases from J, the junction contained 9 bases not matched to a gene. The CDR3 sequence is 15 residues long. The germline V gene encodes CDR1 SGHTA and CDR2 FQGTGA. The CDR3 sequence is CASRPPGLASETQYF. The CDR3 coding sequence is TGTGCCAGCAGGCCTCCGGGACTAGCGTCGGAGACCCAGTACTTC.

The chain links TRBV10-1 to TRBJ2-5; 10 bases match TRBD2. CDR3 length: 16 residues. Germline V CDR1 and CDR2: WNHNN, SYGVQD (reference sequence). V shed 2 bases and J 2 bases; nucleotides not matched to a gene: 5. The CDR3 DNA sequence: TGCGCCAGCAGTGAGCTAGCGGGGGAAGGTCAAGAGACCCAGTACTTC. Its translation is CASSELAGEGQETQYF.

The CDR3 protein is CASSLGLAGGRNTGELFF. CDR3 bases: TGTGCCAGCAGCTTGGGACTAGCGGGGGGTCGGAACACCGGGGAGCTGTTTTTT. This chain joins TRBV5-4 and TRBJ2-2; 13 nucleotides align to TRBD2. Germline CDR1 reads SGHNT; CDR2 reads YYREEE (reference sequence). The CDR3 has 18 amino acids. With V trimmed by 0 bases and J by 1 base, 3 bases remained unmatched.

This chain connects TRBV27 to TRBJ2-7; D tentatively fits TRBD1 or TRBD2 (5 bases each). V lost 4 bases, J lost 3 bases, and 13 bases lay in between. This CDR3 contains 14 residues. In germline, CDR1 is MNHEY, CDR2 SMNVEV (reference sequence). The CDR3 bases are TGTGCCAGCAGTTCTTGGGGGACGCACTACGAGCAGTACTTC. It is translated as CASSSWGTHYEQYF.

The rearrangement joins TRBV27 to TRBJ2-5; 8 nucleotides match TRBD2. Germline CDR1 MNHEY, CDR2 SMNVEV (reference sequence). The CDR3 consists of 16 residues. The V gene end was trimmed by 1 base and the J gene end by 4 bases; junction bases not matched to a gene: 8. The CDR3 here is CASSLLRGGLLETQYF. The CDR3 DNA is TGTGCCAGCAGTTTATTACGGGGGGGCCTCCTAGAGACCCAGTACTTC.

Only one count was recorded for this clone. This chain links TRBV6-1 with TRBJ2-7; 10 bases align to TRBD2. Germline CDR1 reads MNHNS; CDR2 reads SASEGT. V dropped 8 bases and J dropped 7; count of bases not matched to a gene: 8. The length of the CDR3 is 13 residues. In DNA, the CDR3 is TGTGCCAGCCAGGGACTAGCGATTTCGGAGCAGTACTTC. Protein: CASQGLAISEQYF.

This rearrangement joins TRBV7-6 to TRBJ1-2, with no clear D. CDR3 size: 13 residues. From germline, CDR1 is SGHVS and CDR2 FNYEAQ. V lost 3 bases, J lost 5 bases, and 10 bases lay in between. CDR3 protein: CASSLGLDYGYTF. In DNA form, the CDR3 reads TGTGCCAGCAGCTTGGGATTGGATTATGGCTACACCTTC.

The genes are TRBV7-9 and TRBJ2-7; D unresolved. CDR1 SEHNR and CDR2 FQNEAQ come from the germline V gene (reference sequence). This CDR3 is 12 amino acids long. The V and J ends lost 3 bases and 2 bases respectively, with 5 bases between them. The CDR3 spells CASSFIAYEQYF. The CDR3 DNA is TGTGCCAGCAGCTTCATAGCCTACGAGCAGTACTTC. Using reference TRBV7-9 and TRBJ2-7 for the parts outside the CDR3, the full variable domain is DTGVSQNPRHKITKRGQNVTFRCDPISEHNRLYWYRQTLGQGPEFLTYFQNEAQLEKSRLLSDRFSAERPKGSFSTLEIQRTEQGDSAMYLCASSFIAYEQYFGPGTRLTVT.

CDR3 in DNA: TGTGCCAGCTCACCAAAAGGATCCATCACAGATACGCAGTATTTT. This codes for CASSPKGSITDTQYF. The chain joins TRBV18 to TRBJ2-3; no firm D call. V lost 2 bases and J 2 bases, leaving 11 bases between the germline ends. CDR3 length: 15 amino acids. The germline CDR1 and CDR2 sequences are KGHSH and LQKENI. Full variable domain (rest looked up from reference TRBV18 and TRBJ2-3): NAGVMQNPRHLVRRRGQEARLRCSPMKGHSHVYWYRQLPEEGLKFMVYLQKENIIDESGMPKERFSAEFPKEGPSILRIQQVVRGDSAAYFCASSPKGSITDTQYFGPGTRLTVL.